One and the same sample provided the 17 T cell receptor beta chains below, sequenced in a study of vaccination effects on CD4 cells after COVID-19 (dated by TCRdb to the early 2020s). To identify antigen-specific CD4+ T cell clonotypes by their expansion, the ViraFEST assay first stimulated PBMC with viral peptide pools and then applied TCR sequencing. After roughly 11 days of culture, CD4+ T cells were isolated with the EasySep CD4+ T cell isolation kit. PCR-confirmed SARS-CoV-2 infection had occurred in convalescent patients between March and December 2020, before the Alpha, Beta and Delta variants emerged in the United States. The antigens for these receptors are not known. The library was generated by the immunoSEQ multiplex PCR assay. Held by TCRdb, this immuneACCESS table contains in-frame sequences only and omits some clones. Under half of the omission traces to an unresolved V gene where checked; the cause of the rest is unknown. The sample table contains approximately 26,000 clones; only one count was recorded for approximately 70% of them. More than 15% of the sample lies in the top ten.

The sequenced sample was CD4+ T cells from PBMCs cultured with SARS-CoV-2 spike peptides, obtained before COVID-19 vaccination. According to the study, the label for this sample's cell subset or site signals: SARS-CoV-2 spike overlapping peptide pool stimulation. All receptors derive from a human donor who had a prior SARS-CoV-2 infection.

The rearrangement links TRBV11-3 to TRBJ1-1, with D unresolved. V gave up 7 bases and J gave up 8 bases, with 14 bases separating them. Germline loops: CDR1 SGHNT, CDR2 YENEEA. This CDR3 has 12 amino acids. The CDR3 nucleotides are TGTGCCAGCACTAAAGAGGACGGGGAAGCTTTCTTT. It translates to CASTKEDGEAFF.

This sequence joins TRBV5-1 and TRBJ2-7; unclear D gene. Germline V lookup: CDR1 SGHRS, CDR2 YFSETQ. The CDR3 sequence is 14 residues long. With 2 bases removed from V and 0 bases from J, the gap between germline ends came to 9 bases. CDR3 DNA: TGCGCCAGCAGCTTATCAAGCTTCTCCTACGAGCAGTACTTC. This sequence encodes CASSLSSFSYEQYF.

V is TRBV6-1 and J is TRBJ2-7; D is perhaps TRBD1 (5 bases). Germline CDR1 is MNHNS and CDR2 is SASEGT. The CDR3 has 16 amino acids. The V end lost 2 bases, the J end lost 3 bases, and 17 bases lay between the germline ends. CDR3: CASSENLMTDGYEQYF. In DNA form, the CDR3 reads TGTGCCAGCAGTGAAAACTTGATGACAGACGGCTACGAGCAGTACTTC.

This clone was detected a few times. The V call is TRBV6-1, the J call TRBJ2-7; D gene unclear. This CDR3 has 15 amino acids. V gave up 3 bases and J gave up 0 bases, with 12 bases separating them. The germline V gene has CDR1 MNHNS and CDR2 SASEGT. DNA for the CDR3: TGTGCCAGCAGTGATAGGATCGCAGGCTCCTACGAGCAGTACTTC. Translation gives CASSDRIAGSYEQYF.

The chain uses TRBV10-3 and TRBJ2-2; unclear D gene. Trimming left V 2 bases short and J 2 bases short, with 6 bases between. Germline V lookup: CDR1 ENHRY, CDR2 SYGVKD. The CDR3 runs 14 residues. The CDR3, as DNA: TGTGCCATCAGTGAGACTTACAACACCGGGGAGCTGTTTTTT. It encodes CAISETYNTGELFF.

The chain couples TRBV3-1 (or the pseudogene TRBV3-2) to TRBJ2-7; the D gene is possibly TRBD1 (6 bases). CDR3 length equals 15 residues. V lost 1 base and J 4 bases, leaving 14 bases between the germline ends. Germline CDR1 reads LGHDT; CDR2 reads YNNKEL (reference sequence). The CDR3 reads CASSQAFRTVYEQYF. The CDR3 DNA is TGTGCCAGCAGCCAAGCGTTTAGGACAGTGTACGAGCAGTACTTC.

The rearrangement links TRBV3-1 (or the pseudogene TRBV3-2) to TRBJ1-2; TRBD1 is a possible D gene (5 bases). The germline V gene encodes CDR1 LGHDT and CDR2 YNNKEL (reference sequence). V lost 0 bases and J lost 7, with 18 bases in between. CDR3 length: 16 amino acids. The CDR3: CASSQDGARRYAGYTF. The DNA for the CDR3 is TGTGCCAGCAGCCAAGACGGGGCCAGGAGGTATGCTGGCTACACCTTC.

This clone was observed a few times. The gene calls are TRBV7-3 and TRBJ1-1, with D maybe TRBD1 (5 bases). Germline V CDR1 and CDR2: SGHTA, FQGTGA. Trimming shortened V by 5 bases and J by 4 bases, and 11 bases separated the two germline ends. The CDR3 loop spans 13 amino acids. In DNA form, the CDR3 reads TGTGCCAGCAGCCCTCCCGGGGGCACTGAAGCTTTCTTT. Its protein product is CASSPPGGTEAFF. Looking up the rest from reference TRBV7-3 and TRBJ1-1 gives the full variable domain: GAGVSQTPSNKVTEKGKYVELRCDPISGHTALYWYRQSLGQGPEFLIYFQGTGAADDSGLPNDRFFAVRPEGSVSTLKIQRTERGDSAVYLCASSPPGGTEAFFGQGTRLTVV.

This clone was picked up a small number of times. The chain couples TRBV5-1 to TRBJ2-3, with 8 bases aligning to TRBD1. The CDR3 spans 15 residues. J was trimmed by 1 base and V by 10 bases; bases with no gene match: 11. Per the germline V gene, CDR1 is SGHRS and CDR2 is YFSETQ. CDR3 sequence reads: CASRPGGQGTDTQYF. For the CDR3, the DNA is TGCGCCTCTCGCCCCGGGGGACAGGGCACAGATACGCAGTATTTT.

The chain is built from TRBV11-3 and TRBJ2-1; 7 nucleotides match TRBD2. V lost 2 bases, J lost 7 bases, and 11 bases stayed unmatched. The V gene's germline CDR1 is SGHNT and CDR2 YENEEA. The length of the CDR3 is 16 residues. The CDR3 region is CASSLNRLAAWNEQFF. CDR3 nucleotides: TGTGCCAGCAGCTTAAATCGCCTAGCGGCATGGAATGAGCAGTTCTTC. Based on the CDR3 plus reference TRBV11-3 and TRBJ2-1, the full variable domain is EAGVVQSPRYKIIEKKQPVAFWCNPISGHNTLYWYLQNLGQGPELLIRYENEEAVDDSQLPKDRFSAERLKGVDSTLKIQPAELGDSAVYLCASSLNRLAAWNEQFFGPGTRLTVL.

This clone has just one count. The CDR3 loop is CASSLGGSKQETQYF. CDR3 DNA: TGTGCCAGCAGCTTAGGGGGGAGTAAGCAAGAGACCCAGTACTTC. The chain uses TRBV7-2 and TRBJ2-5; tentatively, D is TRBD1 or TRBD2 (5 bases each). Trimming took 1 base from V and 2 from J, leaving 11 bases between them. Germline values: CDR1 SGHTA, CDR2 FQGNSA. The CDR3 spans 15 residues.

This clone was seen a handful of times. The V gene is TRBV5-4, the J gene TRBJ2-2; D may be TRBD2 (5 bases). This CDR3 has 15 amino acids. Germline V lookup: CDR1 SGHNT, CDR2 YYREEE (reference sequence). The V end lost 7 bases, the J end lost 1 base, and 14 bases lay between the germline ends. The CDR3 region has the DNA TGTGCCAGCGCGGCTTATAGCGAGAACACCGGGGAGCTGTTTTTT. Its translation is CASAAYSENTGELFF.

This clone was counted a few times. The chain has TRBV5-8 and TRBJ2-7, with D perhaps matching TRBD2 (6 bases). The germline gives CDR1 SGHTS, CDR2 YDEGEE. This CDR3 has 15 amino acids. V dropped 0 bases and J dropped 5 bases, with 15 bases sitting between them. The CDR3 bases are TGTGCCAGCAGCTTGGGGGGACTTTACCTGCACGAGCAGTACTTC. Its translation is CASSLGGLYLHEQYF.

This clone occurred a few times. The rearrangement joins TRBV28 to TRBJ2-7; unclear D gene. Trimming pared 5 bases from V and 2 bases from J, leaving 4 bases between. CDR1 is MDHEN and CDR2 is SYDVKM in the germline V gene. This CDR3 spans 11 amino acids. CDR3 protein: CASSAPYEQYF. Written as DNA, the CDR3 is TGTGCCAGCAGTGCCCCCTACGAGCAGTACTTC. The entire variable domain, with the rest obtained from reference TRBV28 and TRBJ2-7, is as follows: DVKVTQSSRYLVKRTGEKVFLECVQDMDHENMFWYRQDPGLGLRLIYFSYDVKMKEKGDIPEGYSVSREKKERFSLILESASTNQTSMYLCASSAPYEQYFGPGTRLTVT.

The V and J genes are TRBV3-1 (or the pseudogene TRBV3-2) and TRBJ2-1, with 12 bases identical to TRBD1. V shed 5 bases, J shed 9 bases, and the junction held 8 bases outside the gene matches. The V gene's germline CDR1 is LGHDT and CDR2 YNNKEL (reference sequence). This CDR3 spans 15 amino acids. CDR3 protein: CASSEPGQGAGEQFF. The DNA for the CDR3 is TGTGCCAGCAGCGAACCGGGACAGGGGGCAGGTGAGCAGTTCTTC.

The V and J genes are TRBV5-1 and TRBJ2-2; 8 nucleotides agree with TRBD2. The CDR3 is made up of 19 amino acids. Germline values: CDR1 SGHRS, CDR2 YFSETQ. Germline trimming cut 0 bases from V and 3 bases from J; bases unmatched to any gene: 13. The chain's CDR3 is CASSLGGFGAGAYTGELFF. The CDR3 coding sequence is TGCGCCAGCAGCTTGGGAGGCTTCGGAGCGGGGGCCTACACCGGGGAGCTGTTTTTT.

This chain links TRBV25-1 with TRBJ2-1; D is possibly TRBD1 (6 bases). V was shortened by 5 bases and J by 10 bases, with 30 bases between the two germline ends. CDR1 is MGHDK and CDR2 is SYGVNS in the germline V gene. The CDR3 is 18 amino acids. CDR3 protein: CASSSAPGSGQGSLEQFF. The CDR3 nucleotides read TGTGCCAGCAGTAGTGCCCCCGGTTCGGGACAAGGGTCATTAGAGCAGTTCTTC.